The rows below give T cell receptor beta chains drawn from one sample of a study of identical twins' blood T cells. MiXCR, run by TCRdb on the 5' RACE reads, gives a single entry per CDR3 protein. The sample yields 350,000 to 450,000 distinct CDR3 sequences, roughly 28% seen once. Sequenced sample: PBMCs. The receptor set was obtained from a woman aged 18 to 50 in good health. Both conserved end residues are part of each CDR3. The order of the fields is CDR3 length, J gene, D gene, V gene, clone size, CDR3 DNA, CDR3 protein. A D gene is named only where the DNA matches it firmly. The size of a clone is reported for some rows only, either as once, few or many, or as a class for expanded clones.

13,TRBJ2-7,NA,TRBV27,NA,TGTGCCAGCAGTTATGGCGCGCCCTACGAGCAGTACTTC,CASSYGAPYEQYF
14,TRBJ2-7,NA,TRBV7-9,NA,TGTGCCAGCAGGCGGGGCAGGGGGGACCACGAGCAGTACTTC,CASRRGRGDHEQYF
15,TRBJ1-3,NA,TRBV6-1,NA,TGTGCCAGCAGAGACCGACCGAGCTCTGGAAACACCATATATTTT,CASRDRPSSGNTIYF
9,TRBJ2-3,NA,TRBV7-2,NA,TGTGCCTCGCGGGGTACGCAGTATTTT,CASRGTQYF
15,TRBJ2-1,TRBD2,TRBV19,few,TGTGCCAGTAGTATATGGGAGGGGACCTACAATGAGCAGTTCTTC,CASSIWEGTYNEQFF
15,TRBJ2-7,TRBD2,TRBV20-1,NA,TGCAGTGCTGCAGTTGGGACTAGCGGGGTTTACGAGCAGTACTTC,CSAAVGTSGVYEQYF
14,TRBJ1-1,NA,TRBV29-1,NA,TGCAGCGTTGGCGGGGGATACGGGGACACTGAAGCTTTCTTT,CSVGGGYGDTEAFF
14,TRBJ2-3,TRBD2,TRBV6-5,NA,TGTGCCAGCAGGGGACTACTGAGCACAGATACGCAGTATTTT,CASRGLLSTDTQYF
16,TRBJ2-2,NA,TRBV7-2,few,TGTGCCAGCAGCTTAGCATTGACTAGTCAAACCGGGGAGCTGTTTTTT,CASSLALTSQTGELFF
15,TRBJ2-2,NA,TRBV7-2,few,TGTGCCAGCAGCTTAGTCTCCATCAACACCGGGGAGCTGTTTTTT,CASSLVSINTGELFF
13,TRBJ2-3,TRBD1,TRBV9,NA,TGTGCCAGCAGCCCGGGACAGGAGGATACGCAGTATTTT,CASSPGQEDTQYF
14,TRBJ1-1,NA,TRBV6-2/TRBV6-3,many,TGTGCCAGCAGTTACTCGGGACGGAACACTGAAGCTTTCTTT,CASSYSGRNTEAFF
16,TRBJ2-3,NA,TRBV7-2,NA,TGTGCCAGCAGCTTAAGGGGCAGAAGAGGCGCAGATACGCAGTATTTT,CASSLRGRRGADTQYF
14,TRBJ2-2,TRBD2,TRBV27,few,TGTGCCTCCTCGACTAGCTGGAATACCGGGGAGCTGTTTTTT,CASSTSWNTGELFF
14,TRBJ2-3,NA,TRBV9,few,TGTGCCAGCAGCGTAGCGGAGGGGGCAGATACGCAGTATTTT,CASSVAEGADTQYF
14,TRBJ2-7,NA,TRBV10-3,few,TGTGCCATCAGTGAGACGGGACGGACCTACGAGCAGTACTTC,CAISETGRTYEQYF
14,TRBJ1-2,TRBD1,TRBV3-1,NA,TGTGCCAGCAGCGGGTACAGGGGGCACTATGGCTACACCTTC,CASSGYRGHYGYTF
13,TRBJ2-3,NA,TRBV28,many,TGTGCCAGCAGGCCCGGGACGCCCGATACGCAGTATTTT,CASRPGTPDTQYF
14,TRBJ2-5,NA,TRBV10-3,few,TGTGCCATCAGTCCTGGACAGCACCAAGAGACCCAGTACTTC,CAISPGQHQETQYF
15,TRBJ2-7,NA,TRBV5-1,few,TGCGCCAGCAGCTTGGGGTCGCACCCACCTTACGAGCAGTACTTC,CASSLGSHPPYEQYF
14,TRBJ1-4,NA,TRBV7-9,NA,TGTGCCAGCAGCCCGGTTCGGACTAATGAAAAACTGTTTTTT,CASSPVRTNEKLFF
13,TRBJ1-2,NA,TRBV20-1,few,TGCAGTGCTAGGGCGGGAGCGAACTATGGCTACACCTTC,CSARAGANYGYTF
14,TRBJ2-1,NA,TRBV3-1,NA,TGTGCCAGCAGCCAAGCGGGGCCCGACAATGAGCAGTTCTTC,CASSQAGPDNEQFF
14,TRBJ1-1,NA,TRBV5-1,NA,TGCGCCAGCAGCAGCGGGAACCCGAACACTGAAGCTTTCTTT,CASSSGNPNTEAFF
11,TRBJ1-2,NA,TRBV20-1,NA,TGCAGTGCTAGACTCGACCATGGCTACACCTTC,CSARLDHGYTF
17,TRBJ1-1,NA,TRBV4-1,NA,TGCGCCAGCAGCCTTCCAAGGTCGGGGCCTGGGGACACTGAAGCTTTCTTT,CASSLPRSGPGDTEAFF
14,TRBJ2-1,NA,TRBV5-1,few,TGCGCCAGCAGCTTGTTGGGGGCTTACAATGAGCAGTTCTTC,CASSLLGAYNEQFF
13,TRBJ2-2,TRBD1,TRBV29-1,NA,TGCAGCTCGACAGGGAAGAACACCGGGGAGCTGTTTTTT,CSSTGKNTGELFF
15,TRBJ2-1,TRBD2,TRBV5-1,NA,TGCGCCAGCACCCAAGGGACTAGCGGGAAAAATGAGCAGTTCTTC,CASTQGTSGKNEQFF
13,TRBJ2-2,NA,TRBV6-2/TRBV6-3,NA,TGTGCCAGCAGACCCGTGGGGACCGGGGAGCTGTTTTTT,CASRPVGTGELFF
13,TRBJ1-2,TRBD1,TRBV9,NA,TGTGCCAGCAGCGTTCGGGACAGGTCGGGCTACACCTTC,CASSVRDRSGYTF
11,TRBJ1-2,NA,TRBV4-1,NA,TGCGCCAGCAGCCAAGGTGGTGGCTACACCTTC,CASSQGGGYTF
15,TRBJ1-1,NA,TRBV11-2,NA,TGTGCCAGCAGCTTATCAACAGGCATGAACACTGAAGCTTTCTTT,CASSLSTGMNTEAFF
13,TRBJ1-3,NA,TRBV20-1,few,TGCCGTGCTAGACCGGACTCTGGAAACACCATATATTTT,CRARPDSGNTIYF
13,TRBJ1-5,NA,TRBV9,NA,TGTGCCAGCAGCCGAAATCCGGGTCAGCCCCAGCATTTT,CASSRNPGQPQHF
15,TRBJ1-6,NA,TRBV7-9,NA,TGTGCCAGCAGCTCTTTAGCAGGGGTTAATTCACCCCTCCACTTT,CASSSLAGVNSPLHF
14,TRBJ1-2,TRBD1,TRBV20-1,NA,TGCAGTGCCACAGCGGGACAGAATAACTATGGCTACACCTTC,CSATAGQNNYGYTF
12,TRBJ2-7,TRBD1,TRBV7-9,few,TGTGCCAGCAGCTTACGTCTCGACAGGGTATACTTC,CASSLRLDRVYF
12,TRBJ1-4,NA,TRBV20-1,many,TGCAGTGCTAGAGGCTTACAGGGACGACTGTTTTTT,CSARGLQGRLFF
14,TRBJ1-1,NA,TRBV28,few,TGTGCCAGCAGTTTCCTCGGGGGGCTCACTGAAGCTTTCTTT,CASSFLGGLTEAFF
12,TRBJ2-1,NA,TRBV5-1,few,TGCGCCAGCTCGACAGTCTACAATGAGCAGTTCTTC,CASSTVYNEQFF
14,TRBJ1-1,NA,TRBV7-8,NA,TGTGCCAGCATCTTAGGGCGGACAAACACTGAAGCTTTCTTT,CASILGRTNTEAFF
15,TRBJ2-3,NA,TRBV7-2,few,TGTGCCAGCTTTCCGGACCGTTCTAGCACAGATACGCAGTATTTT,CASFPDRSSTDTQYF
12,TRBJ1-4,TRBD1,TRBV5-1,NA,TGCGTCAGCAGCGAGGGACAGGGTAAACTGTTTTTT,CVSSEGQGKLFF
15,TRBJ2-7,NA,TRBV11-2,few,TGTGCCAGCAGCTTAACGGAAATCTCCTACCGCGAGCAGTACTTC,CASSLTEISYREQYF
14,TRBJ2-1,NA,TRBV6-5,NA,TGTGCCAGCAGAGCTAGGAGCTCCTACAATGAGCAGTTCTTC,CASRARSSYNEQFF
13,TRBJ1-2,NA,TRBV5-1,NA,TGCGCCAGCAGCCCGGCGGATTTTTATGGCTACACCTTC,CASSPADFYGYTF
16,TRBJ1-3,NA,TRBV3-1,NA,TGTGCCAGCAGCCAATGGATCGGGGGGGAAGGAAACACCATATATTTT,CASSQWIGGEGNTIYF
10,TRBJ1-2,NA,TRBV2,NA,TGTGCCAGCAGTGATCTTGGCTACACCTTC,CASSDLGYTF
15,TRBJ1-1,NA,TRBV29-1,many,TGCAGCGTTAGGTATCGCAGGGACCACAACACTGAAGCTTTCTTT,CSVRYRRDHNTEAFF
13,TRBJ2-3,NA,TRBV12-3/TRBV12-4,NA,TGTGCCAGCAGCCTGTCCATCACAGATACGCAGTATTTT,CASSLSITDTQYF
15,TRBJ1-2,TRBD1,TRBV19,NA,TGTGCCAGTAGTATAGAGACAGGGGGCGGCTATGGCTACACCTTC,CASSIETGGGYGYTF
14,TRBJ2-1,NA,TRBV9,few,TGTGCCAGCAGCGTACTCAGTCGGAACAATGAGCAGTTCTTC,CASSVLSRNNEQFF
14,TRBJ2-3,NA,TRBV20-1,NA,TGCAGTGCCCCCGAGGGGGGAGTCACAGATACGCAGTATTTT,CSAPEGGVTDTQYF